A selection of T cell receptor beta chains follows, all from one sample in a study of regulatory T cells in long-lasting Graves disease. Using its own MiXCR run on the multiplex PCR reads, TCRdb lists one record per CDR3 protein. The table has about 470,000 distinct CDR3 sequences, around 15% seen once. The same sample was also studied in work on T cells in Graves' hyperthyroidism and ophthalmopathy.

The material was peripheral blood mononuclear cells (PBMCs), obtained at new diagnosis, from a patient treated with antithyroid drugs. Every receptor here comes from a man aged 35 to 55 with Graves disease. Each CDR3 is given with its conserved first and last residue. D genes are given only for firm matches. Expanded clones get a size class; other rows say once, few or many, or leave the size out.

J	V	length	size	D	DNA	CDR3
TRBJ2-7	TRBV11-2	15	many	-	TGTGCCAGCAGCTTAAGGGCGGGACTGGGATACGAGCAGTACTTC	CASSLRAGLGYEQYF
TRBJ2-4	TRBV27	12	-	-	TGTGCCAGCAGTTTCAAGGGCGACATTCAGTACTTC	CASSFKGDIQYF
TRBJ2-7	TRBV28	13	many	-	TGTGCCAGCAGTTACAGGACTACCTACGAGCAGTACTTC	CASSYRTTYEQYF
TRBJ2-7	TRBV2	14	many	-	TGTGCCAGCAGCCGTCGGGACGGTCCCTACGAGCAGTACTTC	CASSRRDGPYEQYF
TRBJ2-1	TRBV6-5	20	once	TRBD2	TGTGCCAGCAGTTTACCGACTAGCCCAGAAGGGCCAAAATCCTACAATGAGCAGTTCTTC	CASSLPTSPEGPKSYNEQFF
TRBJ2-5	TRBV18	14	many	-	TGTGCCAGCTCTCACGACACGGGGGCAGAGACCCAGTACTTC	CASSHDTGAETQYF
TRBJ2-7	TRBV11-2	13	many	-	TGTGCCAGCAGCTTGTCGGGCCCCTACGAGCAGTACTTC	CASSLSGPYEQYF
TRBJ1-1	TRBV12-3/TRBV12-4	13	-	TRBD1	TGTGCCAGCAGTTTAGGGCAGGGGGCAAAGGCTTTCTTT	CASSLGQGAKAFF
TRBJ2-2	TRBV30	16	few	TRBD1	TGTGCCTGGAGTCCCCCGGACAGGAAATACACCGGGGAGCTGTTTTTT	CAWSPPDRKYTGELFF
TRBJ2-7	TRBV25-1	11	-	-	TGTGCCACGACTGAGACCTACGAGCAGTACTTC	CATTETYEQYF
TRBJ2-7	TRBV30	15	many	TRBD2	TGTGCCTGGAGTGGACTAGCGGGGAGCTCCTACGAGCAGTACTTC	CAWSGLAGSSYEQYF
TRBJ2-7	TRBV20-1	12	-	-	TGCAGTGCTAGATACGTTTCCTACGAGCAGTACTTC	CSARYVSYEQYF
TRBJ2-5	TRBV7-9	14	many	-	TGTGCCAGCAGCCCCGGGACGGGGAAAGAGACCCAGTACTTC	CASSPGTGKETQYF
TRBJ1-2	TRBV29-1	13	few	-	TGCAGCGCGAGGGGAGGGGGTAACTATGGCTACACCTTC	CSARGGGNYGYTF
TRBJ2-3	TRBV6-1	18	many	TRBD1	TGTGCCAGCAGTGAAAATCCGGGACAGGGGATCCCCACAGATACGCAGTATTTT	CASSENPGQGIPTDTQYF
TRBJ1-1	TRBV3-1	13	few	-	TGTGCCAGCAGCTCTATGAGGAACACTGAAGCTTTCTTT	CASSSMRNTEAFF
TRBJ2-7	TRBV27	13	-	TRBD2	TGTGCCAGCAGTTCTAGCGGGAGTCGGGAGCAGTACTTC	CASSSSGSREQYF
TRBJ2-1	TRBV5-1	16	many	TRBD2	TGCGCCAGCAGCTTGGCGGTAGCGGGAGGGGCCAATGAGCAGTTCTTC	CASSLAVAGGANEQFF